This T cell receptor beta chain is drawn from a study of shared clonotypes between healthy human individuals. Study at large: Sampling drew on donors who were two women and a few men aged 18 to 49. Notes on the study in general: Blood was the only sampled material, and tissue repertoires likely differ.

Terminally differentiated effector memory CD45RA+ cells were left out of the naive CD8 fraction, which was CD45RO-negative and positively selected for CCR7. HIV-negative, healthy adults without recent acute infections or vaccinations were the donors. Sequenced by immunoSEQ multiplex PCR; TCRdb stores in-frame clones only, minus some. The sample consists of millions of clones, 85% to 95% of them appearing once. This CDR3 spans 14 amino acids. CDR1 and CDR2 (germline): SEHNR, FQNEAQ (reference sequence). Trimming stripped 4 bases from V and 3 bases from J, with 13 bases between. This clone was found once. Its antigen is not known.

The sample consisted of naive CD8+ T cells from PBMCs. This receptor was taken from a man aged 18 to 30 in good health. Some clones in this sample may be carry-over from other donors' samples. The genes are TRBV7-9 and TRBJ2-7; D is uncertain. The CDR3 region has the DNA TGTGCCAGCAGCTCTCTGACGGCCCTCTACGAGCAGTACTTC. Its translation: CASSSLTALYEQYF.